This passage covers 5 T cell receptor beta chains from one sample sequenced in a study of CD8+ T cells in alopecia areata. Treatment noted: oral pan-JAK inhibitor, 5-10 mg twice daily. In each case, RNA was isolated and then reverse transcribed into cDNA as the sequencing template. Libraries were prepared by immunoSEQ multiplex PCR; TCRdb keeps only in-frame clonotypes and omits some of them. Counted here are fewer than 150,000 clones, 56% occurring once; the ten biggest clones make up roughly 3.5%. The specimen was CD4+ T cells sorted from blood, collected at week 24, from a patient treated with tofacitinib. The receptors stem from a human donor with alopecia areata.

This chain connects TRBV7-2 to TRBJ2-7, with TRBD1 identical over 7 bases. CDR1 and CDR2 from the germline V gene are SGHTA and FQGNSA. The CDR3 runs to 15 residues. Trimming took 0 bases from V and 1 from J; bases not matched to a gene: 3. CDR3 amino acids: CASSLAVTGSYEQYF. For the CDR3, the DNA is TGTGCCAGCAGCTTAGCCGTGACAGGGTCCTACGAGCAGTACTTC.

V and J are TRBV5-4 and TRBJ2-6, with D perhaps TRBD2 (5 bases). Germline V gene sequence: CDR1 SGHNT, CDR2 YYREEE (reference sequence). The CDR3 extends over 15 amino acids. V lost 3 bases, J lost 0 bases, and 7 bases lay in between. As DNA, the CDR3 is TGTGCCAGCAGCTCCGAGGGCTCTGGGGCCAACGTCCTGACTTTC. As protein: CASSSEGSGANVLTF.

This clone was picked up a small number of times. The chain joins TRBV7-9 to TRBJ1-2; D gene uncertain. The CDR3 sequence is 13 residues long. Germline V lookup: CDR1 SEHNR, CDR2 FQNEAQ (reference sequence). Trimming shortened V by 4 bases and J by 4 bases, and 10 bases separated the two germline ends. This chain's CDR3 is CASSWQAPYGYTF. The CDR3 nucleotides read TGTGCCAGCAGCTGGCAGGCCCCCTATGGCTACACCTTC.

CDR3 amino acids: CASRRTDQSTGELFF. The CDR3 nucleotides are TGTGCCAGCAGAAGGACAGATCAGTCCACCGGGGAGCTGTTTTTT. This chain connects TRBV2 to TRBJ2-2; perhaps TRBD1 as D (6 bases). The CDR3 contains 15 residues. Germline-derived CDR1 and CDR2 are SNHLY and FYNNEI. Trimming took off 6 bases at V and 4 bases at J, with 15 bases between the two ends.

The rearrangement links TRBV6-5 to TRBJ1-2; perhaps TRBD1 as D (5 bases). V lost 4 bases and J 3 bases, leaving 6 bases between the germline ends. Per the germline V gene, CDR1 is MNHEY and CDR2 is SVGAGI. There are 12 residues in the CDR3. The CDR3 protein is CASSLGDYGYTF. Here the CDR3 DNA reads TGTGCCAGCAGTTTGGGGGACTATGGCTACACCTTC.